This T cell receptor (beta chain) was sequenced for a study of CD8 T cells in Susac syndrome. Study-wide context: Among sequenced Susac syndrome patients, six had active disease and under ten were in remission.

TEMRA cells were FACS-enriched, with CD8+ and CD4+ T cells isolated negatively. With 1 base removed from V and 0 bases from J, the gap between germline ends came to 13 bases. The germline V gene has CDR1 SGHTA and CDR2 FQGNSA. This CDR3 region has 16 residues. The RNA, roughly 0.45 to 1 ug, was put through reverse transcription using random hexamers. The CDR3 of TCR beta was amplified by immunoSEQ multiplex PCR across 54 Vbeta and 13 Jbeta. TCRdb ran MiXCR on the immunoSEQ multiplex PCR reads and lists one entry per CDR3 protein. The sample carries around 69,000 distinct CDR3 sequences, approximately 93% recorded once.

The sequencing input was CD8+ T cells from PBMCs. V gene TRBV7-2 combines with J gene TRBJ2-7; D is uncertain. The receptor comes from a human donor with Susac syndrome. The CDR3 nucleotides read TGTGCCAGCAGCTTAGGGGGTCACCGAACCTCCTACGAGCAGTACTTC. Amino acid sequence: CASSLGGHRTSYEQYF.